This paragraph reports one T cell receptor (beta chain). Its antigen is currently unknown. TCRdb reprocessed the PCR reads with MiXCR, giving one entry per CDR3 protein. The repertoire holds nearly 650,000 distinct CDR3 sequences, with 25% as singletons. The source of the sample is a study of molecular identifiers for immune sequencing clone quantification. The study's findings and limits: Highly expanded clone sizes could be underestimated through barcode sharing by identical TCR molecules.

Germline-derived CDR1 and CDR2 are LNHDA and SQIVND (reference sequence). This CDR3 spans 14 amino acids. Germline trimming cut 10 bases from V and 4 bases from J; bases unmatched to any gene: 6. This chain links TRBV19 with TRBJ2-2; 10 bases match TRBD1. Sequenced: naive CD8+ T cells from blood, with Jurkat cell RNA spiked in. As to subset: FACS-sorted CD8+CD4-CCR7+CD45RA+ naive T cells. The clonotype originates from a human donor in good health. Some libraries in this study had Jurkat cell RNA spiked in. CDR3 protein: CATLWDRGTGELFF. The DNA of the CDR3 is TGTGCCACCCTATGGGACAGGGGCACCGGGGAGCTGTTTTTT.